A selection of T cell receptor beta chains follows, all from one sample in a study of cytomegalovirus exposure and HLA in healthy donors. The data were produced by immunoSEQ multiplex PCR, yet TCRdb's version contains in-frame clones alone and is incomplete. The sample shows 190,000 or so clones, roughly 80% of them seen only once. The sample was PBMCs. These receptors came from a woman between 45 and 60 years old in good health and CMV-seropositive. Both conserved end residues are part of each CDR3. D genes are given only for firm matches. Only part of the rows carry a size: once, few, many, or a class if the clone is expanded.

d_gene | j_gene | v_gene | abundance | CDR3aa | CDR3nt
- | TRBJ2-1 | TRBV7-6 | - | CASRSGRTRGTYNEQFF | TGTGCCAGCAGATCCGGGAGGACTAGGGGGACATACAATGAGCAGTTCTTC
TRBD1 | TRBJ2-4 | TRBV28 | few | CASSSGQGDIQYF | TGTGCCAGCAGTTCGGGACAGGGTGACATTCAGTACTTC
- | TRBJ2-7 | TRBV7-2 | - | CASSLGRDYEQYF | TGTGCCAGCAGCTTAGGGAGAGACTACGAGCAGTACTTC
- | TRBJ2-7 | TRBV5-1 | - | CASSYRTGGSEQYF | TGCGCCAGCAGCTACAGGACAGGAGGGAGCGAGCAGTACTTC
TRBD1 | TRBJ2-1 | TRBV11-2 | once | CASSLAQGKDEQFF | TGTGCCAGCAGCTTAGCACAGGGGAAGGATGAGCAGTTCTTC
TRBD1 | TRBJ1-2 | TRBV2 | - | CASRGDSEGYGYTF | TGTGCCAGCAGGGGGGACAGCGAGGGCTATGGCTACACCTTC
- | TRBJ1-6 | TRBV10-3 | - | CATSLLGQASPLHF | TGTGCCACCTCGTTGTTGGGACAAGCTTCACCCCTCCACTTT
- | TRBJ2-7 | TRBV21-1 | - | CAPPRGLAGADEQYF | TGTGCCCCGCCCCGGGGACTAGCGGGAGCGGACGAGCAGTACTTC
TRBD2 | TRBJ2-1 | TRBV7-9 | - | CASSLVAGGRGEQFF | TGTGCCAGCAGCTTAGTTGCGGGGGGGCGGGGTGAGCAGTTCTTC
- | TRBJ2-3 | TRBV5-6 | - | CASSAVKDTQYF | TGTGCCAGCAGCGCAGTGAAAGATACGCAGTATTTT
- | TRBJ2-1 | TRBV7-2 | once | CASSPGKFAYNEQFF | TGTGCCAGCAGCCCCGGGAAATTCGCCTACAATGAGCAGTTCTTC
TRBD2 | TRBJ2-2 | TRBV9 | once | CASSPRAGGSGELFF | TGTGCCAGCAGCCCCCGCGCGGGGGGGTCCGGGGAGCTGTTTTTT
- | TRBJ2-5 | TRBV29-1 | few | CSVALTVRETQYF | TGCAGCGTTGCTTTGACAGTACGAGAGACCCAGTACTTC
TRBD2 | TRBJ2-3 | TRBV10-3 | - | CASTKGGRGVTDTQYF | TGTGCCTCCACCAAGGGGGGGCGGGGGGTAACAGATACGCAGTATTTT
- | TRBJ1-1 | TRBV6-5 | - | CASSYSSGGEAFF | TGTGCCAGCAGTTACTCGTCGGGAGGTGAAGCTTTCTTT
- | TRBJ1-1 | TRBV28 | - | CASRGQQNTEAFF | TGTGCCAGCCGCGGACAGCAGAACACTGAAGCTTTCTTT
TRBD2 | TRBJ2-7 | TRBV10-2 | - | CASSESGTSGVYEQYF | TGCGCCAGCAGTGAGTCAGGGACTAGCGGGGTCTACGAGCAGTACTTC
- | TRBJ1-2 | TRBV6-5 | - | CASRDLSGDYGYTF | TGTGCCAGCAGGGACCTGAGCGGGGACTATGGCTACACCTTC
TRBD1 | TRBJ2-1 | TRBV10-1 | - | CASSGGQGEDEQFF | TGCGCCAGCAGTGGGGGACAGGGGGAGGATGAGCAGTTCTTC
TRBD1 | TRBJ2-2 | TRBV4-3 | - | CASSRDRGWELFF | TGCGCCAGCAGCCGGGACAGGGGCTGGGAGCTGTTTTTT
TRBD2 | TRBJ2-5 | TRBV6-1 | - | CASSVTSGRQETQYF | TGTGCCAGCAGTGTGACTAGCGGAAGACAAGAGACCCAGTACTTC
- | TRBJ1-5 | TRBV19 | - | CASSKASGQPQHF | TGTGCCAGTAGTAAGGCATCGGGGCAGCCCCAGCATTTT
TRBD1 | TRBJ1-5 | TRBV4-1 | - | CASSPGQGPRNQPQHF | TGCGCCAGCAGCCCCGGACAGGGGCCACGGAATCAGCCCCAGCATTTT
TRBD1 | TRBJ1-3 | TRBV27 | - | CASSPNSSQGADTIYF | TGTGCCAGCAGCCCCAATTCCTCACAGGGGGCAGACACCATATATTTT
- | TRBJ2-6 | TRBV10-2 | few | CASRGVGVSGANVLTF | TGCGCCAGCAGAGGGGTCGGTGTTTCTGGGGCCAACGTCCTGACTTTC
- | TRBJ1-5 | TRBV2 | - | CASSPRGGQVTQHF | TGTGCCAGCAGTCCACGCGGGGGGCAAGTTACCCAGCATTTT
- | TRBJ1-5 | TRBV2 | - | CASSGQSNQPQHF | TGTGCCAGCAGTGGACAGTCCAATCAGCCCCAGCATTTT
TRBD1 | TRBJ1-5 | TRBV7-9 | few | CASSLGTGYDQPQHF | TGTGCCAGCAGCTTAGGGACAGGGTACGATCAGCCCCAGCATTTT
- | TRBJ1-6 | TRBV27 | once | CASSFGRGGYSPLHF | TGTGCCAGCAGTTTCGGACGGGGAGGGTATTCACCCCTCCACTTT
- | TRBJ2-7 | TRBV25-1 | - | CASSFYNSYEQYF | TGTGCCAGCAGTTTTTACAACTCCTACGAGCAGTACTTC
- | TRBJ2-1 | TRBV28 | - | CASSLFRDTYYNEQFF | TGTGCCAGCAGTTTATTTCGGGACACTTACTACAATGAGCAGTTCTTC
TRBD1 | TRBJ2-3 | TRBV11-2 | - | CASSLGRTGGSTDTQYF | TGTGCCAGCAGCTTAGGGAGGACAGGGGGGAGCACAGATACGCAGTATTTT
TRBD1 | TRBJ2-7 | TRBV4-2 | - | CASSQDPGTGSYEQYF | TGTGCCAGCAGCCAAGATCCCGGGACAGGGAGCTACGAGCAGTACTTC
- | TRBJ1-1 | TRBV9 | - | CASARGSSNTEAFF | TGTGCCAGCGCCCGGGGAAGCAGCAACACTGAAGCTTTCTTT
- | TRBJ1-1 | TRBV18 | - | CASSPGENTEAFF | TGTGCCAGCTCCCCGGGGGAGAACACTGAAGCTTTCTTT
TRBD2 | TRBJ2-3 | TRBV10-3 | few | CAIGEGVVDTQYF | TGTGCCATCGGGGAGGGAGTGGTTGATACGCAGTATTTT
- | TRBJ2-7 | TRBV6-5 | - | CASRLVGSSYEQYF | TGTGCCAGCAGGTTAGTTGGGAGCTCCTACGAGCAGTACTTC
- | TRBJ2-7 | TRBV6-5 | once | CASSYSPTQQGYEQYF | TGTGCCAGCAGTTACTCCCCCACCCAACAGGGCTACGAGCAGTACTTC
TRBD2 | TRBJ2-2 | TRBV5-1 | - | CASSLIAGANTGELFF | TGCGCCAGCAGCTTGATAGCGGGGGCCAACACCGGGGAGCTGTTTTTT
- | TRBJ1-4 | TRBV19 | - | CASSTVQGKDEKLFF | TGTGCCAGTAGTACCGTGCAGGGGAAGGATGAAAAACTGTTTTTT
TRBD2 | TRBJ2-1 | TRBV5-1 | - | CASSLGVAGNNEQFF | TGCGCCAGCAGCTTGGGGGTAGCGGGGAATAATGAGCAGTTCTTC
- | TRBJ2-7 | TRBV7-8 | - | CASSLGEVYEQYF | TGTGCCAGCAGCTTAGGGGAGGTCTACGAGCAGTACTTC
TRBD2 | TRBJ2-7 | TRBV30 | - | CAWDSGRVVREQYF | TGTGCCTGGGATAGCGGGAGGGTTGTCCGCGAGCAGTACTTC
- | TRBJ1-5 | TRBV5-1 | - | CASSGRPGGQPQHF | TGCGCCAGCAGCGGACGGCCAGGAGGACAGCCCCAGCATTTT
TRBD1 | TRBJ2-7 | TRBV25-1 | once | CASSPRQGYEQYF | TGTGCCAGCAGTCCCAGACAGGGGTACGAGCAGTACTTC
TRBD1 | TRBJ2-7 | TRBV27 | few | CASSTGTGAYEQYF | TGTGCCAGCAGTACCGGGACAGGAGCCTACGAGCAGTACTTC
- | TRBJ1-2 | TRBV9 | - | CASSVYLSFRGGYTF | TGTGCCAGCAGCGTCTATCTTAGTTTCAGGGGAGGCTACACCTTC
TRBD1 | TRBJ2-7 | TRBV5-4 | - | CASSSRDRGYEQYF | TGTGCCAGCAGCAGTCGGGACAGGGGCTACGAGCAGTACTTC
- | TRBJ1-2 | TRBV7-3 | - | CASSPLGGEVYYGYTF | TGTGCCAGCAGCCCACTCGGGGGGGAAGTGTACTATGGCTACACCTTC
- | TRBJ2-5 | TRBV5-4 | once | CASSGRDSFRGEQYF | TGTGCCAGCAGCGGACGGGACTCTTTTCGAGGGGAGCAGTACTTC
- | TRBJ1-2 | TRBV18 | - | CASSPLGQVGLSYGYTF | TGTGCCAGCTCACCCCTCGGCCAGGTCGGCCTCTCCTATGGCTACACCTTC
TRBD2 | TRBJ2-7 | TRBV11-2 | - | CASIPWGLANEQYF | TGTGCCAGCATCCCGTGGGGACTAGCTAACGAGCAGTACTTC
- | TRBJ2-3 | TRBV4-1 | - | CASSLGKPSPLVTDTQYF | TGCGCCAGCAGCCTTGGCAAACCATCCCCCCTGGTCACAGATACGCAGTATTTT
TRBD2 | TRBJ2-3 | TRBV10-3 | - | CAIRPGLTSEEGSTDTQYF | TGTGCCATCAGGCCCGGTTTGACTAGCGAGGAGGGGAGCACAGATACGCAGTATTTT
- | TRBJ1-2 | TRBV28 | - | CASSPPQDYHGYTF | TGTGCCAGCAGTCCCCCCCAGGACTATCACGGCTACACCTTC
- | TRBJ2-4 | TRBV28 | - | CASSLGNKNIQYF | TGTGCCAGCAGTTTAGGCAACAAAAACATTCAGTACTTC
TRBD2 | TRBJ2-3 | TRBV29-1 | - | CSVGTSGGTDTQYF | TGCAGCGTTGGGACTAGCGGAGGCACAGATACGCAGTATTTT
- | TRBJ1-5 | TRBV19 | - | CASTPMAGRDNQPQHF | TGTGCCAGTACTCCAATGGCGGGTCGAGACAATCAGCCCCAGCATTTT
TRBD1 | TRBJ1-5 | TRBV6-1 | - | CASSGGQGDQPQHF | TGTGCCAGCAGTGGCGGACAGGGCGATCAGCCCCAGCATTTT